The 3 T cell receptor beta chains listed next were all sequenced from one sample in a study of blood T cell repertoires in COVID-19. TCRdb keeps only in-frame clones here, not all; method: immunoSEQ multiplex PCR. The sample includes about 270,000 clones, over 75% of them seen just once. Material: peripheral blood. The receptors originated from a human donor in a cohort sampled during active COVID-19.

The chain is built from TRBV7-3 and TRBJ2-2; 8 bases match TRBD2. The CDR3 totals 18 residues. The V gene's germline CDR1 is SGHTA and CDR2 FQGTGA. V shed 3 bases, J shed 1 base, and the junction held 10 bases outside the gene matches. CDR3 residues: CASSFFASGSLNTGELFF. For the CDR3, the DNA is TGTGCCAGCAGCTTCTTCGCTAGCGGGTCCCTGAACACCGGGGAGCTGTTTTTT.

The CDR3 sequence is CASSLGGSGGSYEQYF. Written as DNA, the CDR3 is TGTGCCAGCAGCTTAGGCGGTAGCGGGGGATCCTACGAGCAGTACTTC. The chain combines TRBV7-2 with TRBJ2-7; 9 nucleotides agree with TRBD2. Germline CDR1 SGHTA, CDR2 FQGNSA. The CDR3 loop spans 16 amino acids. V dropped 1 base and J dropped 1; count of bases not matched to a gene: 5.

The chain employs TRBV28 and TRBJ2-3; D is perhaps TRBD2 (6 bases). The CDR3 is 13 residues long. The germline V gene has CDR1 MDHEN and CDR2 SYDVKM. Trimming took off 4 bases at V and 6 bases at J, with 11 bases between the two ends. CDR3 DNA: TGTGCCAGCAGTTCCCCTAGCGCGGATACGCAGTATTTT. Its translation: CASSSPSADTQYF.